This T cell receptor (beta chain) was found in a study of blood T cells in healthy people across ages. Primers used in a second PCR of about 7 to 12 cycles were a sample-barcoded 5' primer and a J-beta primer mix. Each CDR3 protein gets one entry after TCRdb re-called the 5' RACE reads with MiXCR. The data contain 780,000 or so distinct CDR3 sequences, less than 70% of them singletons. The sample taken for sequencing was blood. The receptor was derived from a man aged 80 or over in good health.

The CDR3 here is CASRLGQFYGYTF. The DNA of the CDR3 is TGTGCCAGCAGGCTAGGACAGTTCTATGGCTACACCTTC. The V gene is TRBV6-1, the J gene TRBJ1-2; a possible D gene is TRBD1 (6 bases). This CDR3 comprises 13 residues. V gave up 6 bases and J gave up 4 bases, with 12 bases separating them. The V gene's germline CDR1 is MNHNS and CDR2 SASEGT.